Listed below are T cell receptor beta chains from one sample, sequenced in a study of graft-versus-host responses after intestinal transplantation. This table comes from immunoSEQ multiplex PCR, and its TCRdb copy is limited to in-frame clones, with some not included. The sample lists about 27,000 clones, approximately 87% occurring once. This material consisted of PBMCs, taken roughly 29 days after intestinal transplant. These receptors were obtained from a human patient who received an intestinal transplant, so some T cells may come from the graft donor. CDR3s include the opening cysteine and the closing phenylalanine or tryptophan. A D gene is named only where the DNA matches it firmly. Clone sizes are given selectively: once, few, many, or a class where the clone is expanded.

d_call	j_call	cdr3_length	clone_size	v_call	cdr3_nt	cdr3_aa
.	TRBJ2-3	18	.	TRBV5-1	TGCGCCAGCAGCTTGGTAGAAGGGGCCGTGGGTAACACAGATACGCAGTATTTT	CASSLVEGAVGNTDTQYF
TRBD1	TRBJ1-4	16	.	TRBV14	TGTGCCAGCAGCCAGGTTAACAGGGGGCGCAGGGAAAAACTGTTTTTT	CASSQVNRGRREKLFF
.	TRBJ2-7	14	.	TRBV15	TGTGCCACCAGCAGAGCGGGCAGGGTCCCCGAGCAGTACTTC	CATSRAGRVPEQYF
.	TRBJ1-2	13	.	TRBV7-6	TGTGCCAGCAGCTTAGGGTCAGGGAATGGCTACACCTTC	CASSLGSGNGYTF
.	TRBJ1-2	15	.	TRBV6-1	TGTGCCAGCAGTCCAACAGGGATCAGTAACTATGGCTACACCTTC	CASSPTGISNYGYTF
TRBD1	TRBJ1-3	18	.	TRBV7-9	TGTGCCAGCAGCTCCCTGAGGACAGGGGCACTCTCTGGAAACACCATATATTTT	CASSSLRTGALSGNTIYF
TRBD2	TRBJ2-3	16	.	TRBV7-8	TGTGCCAGCAGTCCAACTAGCGGGAGTAGCACAGATACGCAGTATTTT	CASSPTSGSSTDTQYF
.	TRBJ2-7	16	.	TRBV6-1	TGTGCCAGCAGTGATTTTGTACAGGGTGGCACCTACGAGCAGTACTTC	CASSDFVQGGTYEQYF
TRBD2	TRBJ2-7	15	.	TRBV5-1	TGCGCCAGCAGCTTTGAAGCGGCCTCTAGCGGGCTGCAGTACTTC	CASSFEAASSGLQYF
TRBD1	TRBJ1-2	16	.	TRBV4-1	TGCGCCAGCAGCCAAGAAGAGGGGACAGGGTCGTGGGGCTACACCTTC	CASSQEEGTGSWGYTF
TRBD2	TRBJ2-1	17	.	TRBV29-1	TGCAGCGTTCGGTACCTCAGACTAGCGGGGAGCTACAATGAGCAGTTCTTC	CSVRYLRLAGSYNEQFF
TRBD1	TRBJ1-2	14	.	TRBV10-1	TGCGCCAGCAGTCCCGGGACAGGCGGCTATGGCTACACCTTC	CASSPGTGGYGYTF
TRBD2	TRBJ2-7	12	once	TRBV29-1	TGCAGCGGCGGGAGGAGCTCCTACGAGCAGTACTTC	CSGGRSSYEQYF
.	TRBJ2-6	16	.	TRBV9	TGTGCCAGCAGCGTAGATGGGGTCTCTGGGGCCAACGTCCTGACTTTC	CASSVDGVSGANVLTF
.	TRBJ2-1	13	.	TRBV4-1	TGCGCCAGCAGCCCTTGGGATGCGAATGAGCAGTTCTTC	CASSPWDANEQFF
TRBD1	TRBJ1-2	16	.	TRBV14	TGTGCCAGCAGCCGCCGGACAGGCCTTTCGGGGCAAGGCTACACCTTC	CASSRRTGLSGQGYTF
.	TRBJ2-6	16	once	TRBV10-2	TGCGCCAGCAGTGACTTGCCCTCGGCTGGGGCCAACGTCCTGACTTTC	CASSDLPSAGANVLTF
.	TRBJ2-3	17	.	TRBV7-5	TGTGTCAGAAGCTTACGGGGGCTTCTCCTTAGCACAGATACGCAGTATTTT	CVRSLRGLLLSTDTQYF
.	TRBJ2-7	13	few	TRBV10-3	TGTGCCATCAGTGAGTCGACCGGCTACGAGCAGTACTTC	CAISESTGYEQYF
.	TRBJ1-5	14	.	TRBV10-1	TGCGCCAGCAGTGAGTCAGGGGTCAATCAGCCCCAGCATTTT	CASSESGVNQPQHF
.	TRBJ2-2	15	.	TRBV9	TGTGCCAGCAGCGCCCAGAAGACAGGCACAGAGGAGCTGTTTTTT	CASSAQKTGTEELFF
.	TRBJ2-7	12	.	TRBV6-6	TGTGCCAGCAACGAGTACTCCTACGAGCAGTACTTC	CASNEYSYEQYF
.	TRBJ1-1	13	few	TRBV18	TGTGCCAGCTCCCGTTCATGGAACACTGAAGCTTTCTTT	CASSRSWNTEAFF
.	TRBJ2-1	15	once	TRBV5-1	TGCGCCAGCAGCTTAGCCTCGGACAGCTACAATGAGCAGTTCTTC	CASSLASDSYNEQFF
TRBD1	TRBJ2-7	16	.	TRBV5-1	TGCGCCAGCAGCTTATATATCGGGACAGGACCCTACGAGCAGTACTTC	CASSLYIGTGPYEQYF
TRBD1	TRBJ2-5	16	.	TRBV29-1	TGCAGCCTACCCGCCCCGGACGGACAGGGGCGGGAGACCCAGTACTTC	CSLPAPDGQGRETQYF
.	TRBJ1-6	14	.	TRBV6-5	TGTGCCAGCAGTAGGGAAGGCCGTAATTCACCCCTCCACTTT	CASSREGRNSPLHF
TRBD1	TRBJ1-6	16	.	TRBV11-3	TGTGCCAGCAGCTTAGAATCCGGGACAGGGAGTTCACCCCTCCACTTT	CASSLESGTGSSPLHF
TRBD2	TRBJ2-5	16	.	TRBV4-1	TGCGCCAGCAGCCAAGATAACGGGAGGGCCCGAGAGACCCAGTACTTC	CASSQDNGRARETQYF
.	TRBJ2-7	15	.	TRBV5-1	TGCGCCAGCAGCGCGTTCAAAGGAGGCGCCTACGAGCAGTACTTC	CASSAFKGGAYEQYF
.	TRBJ1-6	15	.	TRBV6-1	TGTGCCAGCAGTGAAGGGAGCTCCTATAATTCACCCCTCCACTTT	CASSEGSSYNSPLHF
.	TRBJ2-3	16	.	TRBV7-6	TGTGCCAGCAGCTTAGAACCGACAGGCCTCACAGATACGCAGTATTTT	CASSLEPTGLTDTQYF
.	TRBJ2-4	16	.	TRBV5-1	TGCGCCAGCAGCCTCCCTCCTTTAAACAGGGAAAACATTCAGTACTTC	CASSLPPLNRENIQYF
TRBD1	TRBJ2-1	15	once	TRBV6-1	TGTGCCAGCACCCCGACAGGGACCTCCTACAATGAGCAGTTCTTC	CASTPTGTSYNEQFF
.	TRBJ2-2	12	.	TRBV7-3	TGTGCCAGCAGTTTGAACACCGGGGAGCTGTTTTTT	CASSLNTGELFF
TRBD1	TRBJ2-7	15	.	TRBV19	TGTGCCAGTAAGGCAGGGGACAGGGACATCAACGAGCAGTACTTC	CASKAGDRDINEQYF
TRBD2	TRBJ2-5	16	.	TRBV19	TGTGCCAGTAGTATTCCGGGACTAGCGGATCAAGAGACCCAGTACTTC	CASSIPGLADQETQYF
TRBD1	TRBJ1-2	15	few	TRBV4-1	TGCGCCAGCAGCCAAGATGCGGCAGGGGGGGATGGCTACACCTTC	CASSQDAAGGDGYTF
.	TRBJ2-7	15	.	TRBV7-9	TGTGCCAGCAGCTTAGCCTCGTCGGAAGGGTACGAGCAGTACTTC	CASSLASSEGYEQYF
TRBD2	TRBJ2-1	17	.	TRBV5-1	TGCGCCAGCAGCTTGGAAGGGGGACTAGCGGGAGCCGATGAGCAGTTCTTC	CASSLEGGLAGADEQFF
.	TRBJ2-1	18	.	TRBV7-9	TGTGCCAGCAGCTTAAGGCGGTTCGGGGATAACGTCTACAATGAGCAGTTCTTC	CASSLRRFGDNVYNEQFF
.	TRBJ2-7	14	.	TRBV5-1	TGCGCCAGTAGTCCCGGGACGAACTCCTACGAGCAGTACTTC	CASSPGTNSYEQYF
TRBD2	TRBJ2-2	14	.	TRBV6-5	TGTGCCAGCAGTTACCGGGGGGAGGCCGGGGAGCTGTTTTTT	CASSYRGEAGELFF
TRBD1	TRBJ2-7	14	.	TRBV19	TGTGCCAGTAGTACACCATCCGGGACAGGGAGTTGGTACTTC	CASSTPSGTGSWYF
.	TRBJ2-3	15	few	TRBV6-5	TGTGCCAGCAGTTACGGCGGGGCCGGAGGAGATACGCAGTATTTT	CASSYGGAGGDTQYF
TRBD1	TRBJ1-5	14	few	TRBV27	TGTGCCAGCAGCCGACAGGGAAAAGATCAGCCCCAGCATTTT	CASSRQGKDQPQHF